The 7 T cell receptor beta chains presented below share a single source sample, sequenced in a study of blood T cell repertoires in COVID-19 (dated by TCRdb to 2019 to 2021). The library was built by means of the immunoSEQ multiplex PCR assay. In TCRdb, the immuneACCESS table is reduced to in-frame sequences with V and J assigned. These tables do not hold every clone; where another copy was compared, an unresolved V gene accounts for under half, and the others remain unexplained. The sample profile shows under 200,000 clones; 84% of them were found once. The top ten clonotypes cover 13% to 15% of the sample. Material for sequencing was peripheral blood. The receptor source for this set is a man aged 18 to 35 with active or convalescent COVID-19.

CDR3 residues: CASSQELQGVKNIQYF. The CDR3 bases are TGCGCCAGCAGCCAAGAACTGCAGGGCGTCAAAAACATTCAGTACTTC. J is TRBJ2-4 and V is TRBV4-3, with D possibly matching TRBD1 (5 bases). CDR3 size: 16 residues. Trimming removed 0 bases from V and 3 bases from J, with 12 bases in between. Germline lookup yields CDR1 LGHNA and CDR2 YSLEER.

The V gene is TRBV5-4, the J gene TRBJ1-3; 7 bases are shared with TRBD1. Germline V gene lookup returns CDR1 SGHNT and CDR2 YYREEE (reference sequence). The junction had 4 bases not matched to a gene; V was cut back by 4 bases and J by 3 bases. This CDR3 region has 14 residues. Here the CDR3 DNA reads TGTGCCAGCAGCCAGGGGACAGTTGGAAACACCATATATTTT. Its translation is CASSQGTVGNTIYF.

The chain employs TRBV5-1 and TRBJ2-1; D possibly corresponds to TRBD2 (5 bases). Germline-derived CDR1 and CDR2 are SGHRS and YFSETQ. The CDR3 consists of 18 residues. Trimming shortened V by 0 bases and J by 4 bases, and 20 bases separated the two germline ends. The CDR3 DNA sequence: TGCGCCAGCAGCTTGGCAGTAGGAAGCGGTCGGCTTTACAATGAGCAGTTCTTC. It is translated as CASSLAVGSGRLYNEQFF.

J is TRBJ1-2 and V is TRBV4-1, with 8 bases aligning to TRBD1. The CDR3 loop spans 16 amino acids. Germline lookup yields CDR1 MGHRA and CDR2 YSYEKL. V was clipped by 1 base and J by 3 bases; unmatched bases: 7. The CDR3 region has the DNA TGCGCCAGCAGCCAAGGACAGGGGCCCCTCGACTATGGCTACACCTTC. This gives the protein CASSQGQGPLDYGYTF.

The chain has TRBV3-1 (or the pseudogene TRBV3-2) and TRBJ2-7, with 10 positions matching TRBD1. This CDR3 has 15 amino acids. After removal of 0 bases from V and 3 bases from J, the junction contained 2 bases not matched to a gene. Germline V lookup: CDR1 LGHDT, CDR2 YNNKEL (reference sequence). The CDR3 protein is CASSQEDRGDYEQYF. CDR3 nucleotides: TGTGCCAGCAGCCAAGAGGACAGGGGGGACTACGAGCAGTACTTC.

The genes are TRBV2 and TRBJ1-1; possibly TRBD1 for D (6 bases). V lost 6 bases, J lost 5 bases, and 13 bases lay in between. Germline loops: CDR1 SNHLY, CDR2 FYNNEI. CDR3 length: 13 residues. The CDR3 loop reads CASSPTGQTEAFF. The CDR3 region has the DNA TGTGCCAGCAGCCCGACAGGCCAGACTGAAGCTTTCTTT.

The V and J genes are TRBV10-3 and TRBJ1-6; 9 bases line up with TRBD1. J lost 5 bases, V lost 5 bases, and 1 base had no gene match. Per germline, CDR1 ENHRY and CDR2 SYGVKD. CDR3 size: 14 residues. This CDR3 reads CAISRDRDNSPLHF. DNA of the CDR3: TGTGCCATCAGTCGGGACAGGGATAATTCACCCCTCCACTTT.